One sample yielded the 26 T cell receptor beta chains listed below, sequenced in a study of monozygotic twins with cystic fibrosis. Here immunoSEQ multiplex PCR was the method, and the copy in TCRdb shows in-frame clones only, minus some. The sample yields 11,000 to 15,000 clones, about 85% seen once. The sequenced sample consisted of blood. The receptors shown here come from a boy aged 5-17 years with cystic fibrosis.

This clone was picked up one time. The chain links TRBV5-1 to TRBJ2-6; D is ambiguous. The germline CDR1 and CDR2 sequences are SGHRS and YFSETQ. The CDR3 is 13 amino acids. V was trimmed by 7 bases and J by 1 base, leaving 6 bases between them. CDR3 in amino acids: CASRASGANVLTF. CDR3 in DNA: TGCGCCAGCCGGGCTTCTGGGGCCAACGTCCTGACTTTC.

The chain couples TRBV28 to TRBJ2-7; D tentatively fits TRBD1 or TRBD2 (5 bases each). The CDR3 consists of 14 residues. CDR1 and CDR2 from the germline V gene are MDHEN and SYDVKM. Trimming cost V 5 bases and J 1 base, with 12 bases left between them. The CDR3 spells CASSTGTTSYEQYF. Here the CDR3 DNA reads TGTGCCAGCAGTACCGGGACGACATCCTACGAGCAGTACTTC. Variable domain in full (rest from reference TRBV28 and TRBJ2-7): DVKVTQSSRYLVKRTGEKVFLECVQDMDHENMFWYRQDPGLGLRLIYFSYDVKMKEKGDIPEGYSVSREKKERFSLILESASTNQTSMYLCASSTGTTSYEQYFGPGTRLTVT.

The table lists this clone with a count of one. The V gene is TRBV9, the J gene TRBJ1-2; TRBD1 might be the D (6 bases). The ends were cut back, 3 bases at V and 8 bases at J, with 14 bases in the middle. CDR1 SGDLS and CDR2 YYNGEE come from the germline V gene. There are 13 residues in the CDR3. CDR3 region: CASSAGTHQGYTF. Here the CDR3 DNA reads TGTGCCAGCAGCGCCGGGACACACCAAGGCTACACCTTC.

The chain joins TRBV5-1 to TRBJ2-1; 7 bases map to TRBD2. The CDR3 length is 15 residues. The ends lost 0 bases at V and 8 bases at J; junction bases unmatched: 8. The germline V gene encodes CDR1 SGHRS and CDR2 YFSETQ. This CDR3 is CASSLVSGGGYEQFF. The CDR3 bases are TGCGCCAGCAGCTTGGTTTCGGGGGGTGGCTATGAGCAGTTCTTC.

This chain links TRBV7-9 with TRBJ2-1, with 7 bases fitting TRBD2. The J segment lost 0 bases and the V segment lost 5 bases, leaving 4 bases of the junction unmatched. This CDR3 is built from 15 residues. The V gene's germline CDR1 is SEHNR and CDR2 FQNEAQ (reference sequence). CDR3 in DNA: TGTGCCAGCAGCGAGACTAGCAACTCCTACAATGAGCAGTTCTTC. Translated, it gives CASSETSNSYNEQFF.

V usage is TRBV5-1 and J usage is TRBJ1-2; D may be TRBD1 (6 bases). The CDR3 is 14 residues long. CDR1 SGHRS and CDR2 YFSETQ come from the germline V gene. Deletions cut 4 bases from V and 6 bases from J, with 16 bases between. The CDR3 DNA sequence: TGCGCCAGCAGCAACATATACAGGGTGGATGGCTACACCTTC. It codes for CASSNIYRVDGYTF.

CDR3 sequence reads: CATSRARNTIYF. The CDR3 coding sequence is TGTGCCACCAGCAGAGCAAGAAACACCATATATTTT. The chain links TRBV15 to TRBJ1-3, with unresolved D. The germline V and J ends were trimmed by 1 base and 5 bases, with 3 bases remaining between them. The germline CDR1 and CDR2 sequences are LNHNV and YYDKDF (reference sequence). The CDR3 length is 12 residues.

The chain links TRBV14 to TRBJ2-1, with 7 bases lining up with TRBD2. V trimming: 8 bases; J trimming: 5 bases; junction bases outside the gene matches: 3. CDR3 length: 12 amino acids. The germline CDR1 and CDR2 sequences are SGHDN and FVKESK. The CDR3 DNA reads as TGTGCCAGCCGGGACTATAACAATGAGCAGTTCTTC. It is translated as CASRDYNNEQFF.

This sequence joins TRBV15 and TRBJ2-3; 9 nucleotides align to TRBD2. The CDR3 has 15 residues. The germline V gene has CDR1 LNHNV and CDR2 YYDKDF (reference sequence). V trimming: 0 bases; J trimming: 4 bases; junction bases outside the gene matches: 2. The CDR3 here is CATSRDAGGPDTQYF. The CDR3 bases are TGTGCCACCAGCAGAGATGCGGGGGGGCCAGATACGCAGTATTTT.

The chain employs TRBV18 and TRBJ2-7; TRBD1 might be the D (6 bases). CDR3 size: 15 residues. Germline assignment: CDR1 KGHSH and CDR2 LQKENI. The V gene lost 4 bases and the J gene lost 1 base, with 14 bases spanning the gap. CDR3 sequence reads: CASSLGASPSYEQYF. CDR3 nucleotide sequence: TGTGCCAGCTCACTGGGGGCTTCCCCATCCTACGAGCAGTACTTC.

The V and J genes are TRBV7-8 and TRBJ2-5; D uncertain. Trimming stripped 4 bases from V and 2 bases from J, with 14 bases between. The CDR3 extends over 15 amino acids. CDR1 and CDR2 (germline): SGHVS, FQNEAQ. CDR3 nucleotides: TGTGCCAGCAGCTCAGACCTAGAATATCAAGAGACCCAGTACTTC. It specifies CASSSDLEYQETQYF.

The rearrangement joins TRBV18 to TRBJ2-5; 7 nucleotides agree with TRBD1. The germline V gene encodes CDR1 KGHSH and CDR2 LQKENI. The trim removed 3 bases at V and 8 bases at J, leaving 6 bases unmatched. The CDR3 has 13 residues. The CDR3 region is CASSPSTGNTQYF. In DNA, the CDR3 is TGTGCCAGCTCACCTTCGACAGGGAATACCCAGTACTTC.

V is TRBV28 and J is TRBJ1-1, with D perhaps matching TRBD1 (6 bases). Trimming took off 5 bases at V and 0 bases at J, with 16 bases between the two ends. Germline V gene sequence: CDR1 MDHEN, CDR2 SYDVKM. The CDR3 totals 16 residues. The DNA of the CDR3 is TGTGCCAGCAGTCCAGAAGAGGGGGTGATGAACACTGAAGCTTTCTTT. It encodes CASSPEEGVMNTEAFF.

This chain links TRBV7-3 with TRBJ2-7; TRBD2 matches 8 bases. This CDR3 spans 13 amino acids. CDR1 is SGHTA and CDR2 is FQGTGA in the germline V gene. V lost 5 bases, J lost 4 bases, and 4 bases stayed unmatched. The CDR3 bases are TGTGCCAGCAGCCCGGGGACTAGGTACGAGCAGTACTTC. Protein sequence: CASSPGTRYEQYF.

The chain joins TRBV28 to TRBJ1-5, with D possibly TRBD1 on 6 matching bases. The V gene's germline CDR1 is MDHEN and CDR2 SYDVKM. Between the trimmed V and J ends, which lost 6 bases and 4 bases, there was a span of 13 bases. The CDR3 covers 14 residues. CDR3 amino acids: CASRAGTTNQPQHF. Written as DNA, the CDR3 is TGTGCCAGCAGAGCCGGGACAACGAATCAGCCCCAGCATTTT.

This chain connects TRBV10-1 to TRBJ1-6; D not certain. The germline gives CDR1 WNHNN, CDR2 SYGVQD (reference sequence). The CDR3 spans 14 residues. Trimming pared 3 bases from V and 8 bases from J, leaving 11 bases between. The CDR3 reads CASSEGKTDSPLHF. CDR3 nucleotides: TGCGCCAGCAGTGAAGGGAAGACGGATTCACCCCTCCACTTT.

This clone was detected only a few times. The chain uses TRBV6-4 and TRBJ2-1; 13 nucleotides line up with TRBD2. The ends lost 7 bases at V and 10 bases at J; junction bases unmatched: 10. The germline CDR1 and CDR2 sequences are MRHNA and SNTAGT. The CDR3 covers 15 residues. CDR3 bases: TGTGCCAGCAAGCCCACTAGCGGGGGGGCCGGGGAGCAGTTCTTC. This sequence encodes CASKPTSGGAGEQFF.

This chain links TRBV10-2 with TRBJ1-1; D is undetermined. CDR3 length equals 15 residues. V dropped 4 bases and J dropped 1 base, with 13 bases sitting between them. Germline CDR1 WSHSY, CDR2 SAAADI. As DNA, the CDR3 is TGCGCCAGCAGTGCCCCGGTACCGTGGAACACTGAAGCTTTCTTT. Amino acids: CASSAPVPWNTEAFF.

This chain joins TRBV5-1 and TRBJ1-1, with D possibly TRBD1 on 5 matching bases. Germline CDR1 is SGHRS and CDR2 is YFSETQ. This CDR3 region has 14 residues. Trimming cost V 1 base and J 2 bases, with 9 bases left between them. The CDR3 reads CASSLRRTNTEAFF. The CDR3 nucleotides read TGCGCCAGCAGCTTGAGGCGGACAAACACTGAAGCTTTCTTT.

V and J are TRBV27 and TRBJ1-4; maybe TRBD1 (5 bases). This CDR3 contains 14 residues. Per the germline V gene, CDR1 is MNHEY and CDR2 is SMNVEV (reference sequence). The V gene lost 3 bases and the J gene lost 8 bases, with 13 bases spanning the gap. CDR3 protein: CASSFSPGLEKLFF. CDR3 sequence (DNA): TGTGCCAGCAGTTTCAGTCCAGGGCTGGAAAAACTGTTTTTT.

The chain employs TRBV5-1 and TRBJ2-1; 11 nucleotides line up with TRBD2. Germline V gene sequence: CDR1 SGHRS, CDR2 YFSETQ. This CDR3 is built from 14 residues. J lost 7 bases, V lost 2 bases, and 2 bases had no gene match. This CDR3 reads CASSLLAGVNEQFF. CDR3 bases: TGCGCCAGCAGCTTACTAGCGGGAGTTAATGAGCAGTTCTTC.

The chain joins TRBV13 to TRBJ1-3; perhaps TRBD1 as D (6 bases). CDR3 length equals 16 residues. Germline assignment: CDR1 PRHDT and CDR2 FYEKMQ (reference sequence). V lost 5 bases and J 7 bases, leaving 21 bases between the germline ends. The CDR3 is CASSPTGMGGRNTIYF. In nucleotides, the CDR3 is TGTGCCAGCAGCCCGACGGGGATGGGGGGGCGGAACACCATATATTTT.

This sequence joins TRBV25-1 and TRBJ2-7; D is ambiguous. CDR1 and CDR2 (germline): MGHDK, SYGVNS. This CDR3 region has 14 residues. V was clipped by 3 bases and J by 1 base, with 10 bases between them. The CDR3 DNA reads TGTGCCAGCAGTGAGTCGGGTCGGTCCTACGAGCAGTACTTC. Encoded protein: CASSESGRSYEQYF.

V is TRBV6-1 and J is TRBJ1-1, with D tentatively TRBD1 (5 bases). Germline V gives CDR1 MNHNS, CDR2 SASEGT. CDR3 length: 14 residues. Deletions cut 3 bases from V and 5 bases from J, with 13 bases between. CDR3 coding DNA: TGTGCCAGCAGTGACATTCGGGGGGGGACTGAAGCTTTCTTT. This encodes CASSDIRGGTEAFF.

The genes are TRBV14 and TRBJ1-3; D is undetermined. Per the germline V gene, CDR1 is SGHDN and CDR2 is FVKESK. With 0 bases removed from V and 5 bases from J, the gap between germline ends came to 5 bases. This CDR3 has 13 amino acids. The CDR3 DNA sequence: TGTGCCAGCAGCCAAGAATACAGAAACACCATATATTTT. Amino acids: CASSQEYRNTIYF. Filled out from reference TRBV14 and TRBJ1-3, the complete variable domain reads EAGVTQFPSHSVIEKGQTVTLRCDPISGHDNLYWYRRVMGKEIKFLLHFVKESKQDESGMPNNRFLAERTGGTYSTLKVQPAELEDSGVYFCASSQEYRNTIYFGEGSWLTVV.

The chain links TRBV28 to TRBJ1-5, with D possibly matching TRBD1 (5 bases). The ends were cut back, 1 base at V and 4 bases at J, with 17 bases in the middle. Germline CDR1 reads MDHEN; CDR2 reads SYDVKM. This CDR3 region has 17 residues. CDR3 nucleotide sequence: TGTGCCAGCAGTTTATCTCCAGGGATAGAGAGAAATCAGCCCCAGCATTTT. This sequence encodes CASSLSPGIERNQPQHF. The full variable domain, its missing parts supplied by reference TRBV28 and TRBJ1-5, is DVKVTQSSRYLVKRTGEKVFLECVQDMDHENMFWYRQDPGLGLRLIYFSYDVKMKEKGDIPEGYSVSREKKERFSLILESASTNQTSMYLCASSLSPGIERNQPQHFGDGTRLSIL.